This T cell receptor (beta chain) was profiled in a study of T cell repertoires in cytomegalovirus infection. TCRdb re-called the reads through MiXCR, storing one row per CDR3 protein. The top ten clones hold 13% of a sample with a few hundred thousand distinct CDR3 sequences, about 26% of them seen once. This clonotype was seen many times. Sequenced: PBMCs. The TCR sequence derives from a human donor in good health (CMV status not recorded). Some clones in this sample may be carry-over from other donors' samples.

The CDR3 nucleotides read TGTGCCAGCAGCTTAGGTTACAGCCAAGAGACCCAGTACTTC. Amino acids: CASSLGYSQETQYF. The chain combines TRBV7-6 with TRBJ2-5; D unclear. This CDR3 contains 14 residues. Per the germline V gene, CDR1 is SGHVS and CDR2 is FNYEAQ. Trimming shortened V by 1 base and J by 1 base, and 7 bases separated the two germline ends.